This T cell receptor (beta chain) came from a study of cytomegalovirus exposure and HLA in healthy donors. At collection, donors were nominally healthy, but unrecorded immune exposures were probable. The CDR3 totals 17 residues. Germline assignment: CDR1 SEHNR and CDR2 FQNEAQ (reference sequence). V was shortened by 5 bases and J by 3 bases, with 19 bases between the two germline ends. Study-level points and caveats: Across HLA loci, a later analysis found differing TCR association rates, with DRB1 most and HLA-C fewest. According to a later analysis, donors in an Asian-associated ancestry cluster reportedly had fewer N-insertions than the roughly 670-donor mean.

Turning to this clone: Its antigen is undetermined.

Primers: 60 Vbeta forward and 13 Jbeta reverse. How the authors handled the data: The authors later counted 70 million to 80 million unique TCR beta chains, roughly 10 million of them shared. Measured with immunoSEQ multiplex PCR; TCRdb has only the in-frame clones, and not every one. V and J calls and clone size come straight from that table; D and trimming were deduced from the DNA. Of about 270,000 clones in the sample, 65% to 85% were seen once. The chain uses TRBV7-9 and TRBJ1-4; no firm D call. The sequencing input was PBMCs. This TCR came from a female donor in good health and CMV-seronegative. The CDR3 DNA reads TGTGCCAGCAGCCCGATTCCGGGTAGAAGAGCTAATGAAAAACTGTTTTTT. This translates into CASSPIPGRRANEKLFF.